Listed below are T cell receptor beta chains from one sample, sequenced in a study of blood T cell repertoires in COVID-19. Repertoires were generated with immunoSEQ multiplex PCR, while TCRdb's copy carries only in-frame clones and drops some. The repertoire holds fewer than 200,000 clones, with about 74% as singletons. Sequencing was carried out using peripheral blood. Receptor source: a woman aged 80 or over with acute or convalescent COVID-19. Each CDR3 is given with its conserved first and last residue. D genes are given only for firm matches. For some rows the clone size is stated as once, few or many, or as a class when expanded; others skip it.

j_call clone_size v_call d_call cdr3_aa cdr3_nt
TRBJ2-3 NA TRBV27 TRBD1 CASSDRTGWGTDTQYF TGTGCCAGCAGTGACCGGACAGGGTGGGGCACAGATACGCAGTATTTT
TRBJ2-7 NA TRBV2 NA CASRYTYEQYF TGTGCCAGCCGGTATACCTACGAGCAGTACTTC
TRBJ2-1 NA TRBV28 NA CASNRESPNEQFF TGTGCCAGCAACCGGGAGTCTCCGAATGAGCAGTTCTTC
TRBJ2-3 NA TRBV10-1 TRBD2 CASSGTPGRVMDTQYF TGCGCCAGCAGTGGCACGCCAGGGAGGGTGATGGATACGCAGTATTTT
TRBJ2-1 NA TRBV13 TRBD2 CASSLEGSSGRFF TGTGCCAGCAGCTTAGAGGGGAGTAGCGGGAGGTTCTTC
TRBJ1-5 NA TRBV27 NA CASRKQGGDQPQHF TGTGCCAGCAGAAAACAGGGAGGGGACCAGCCCCAGCATTTT
TRBJ1-3 NA TRBV28 NA CASSINRNTIYF TGTGCCAGCAGTATAAATCGAAACACCATATATTTT
TRBJ2-7 NA TRBV27 NA CASRSRLDRPYEQYF TGTGCCAGCAGGTCCCGCCTGGACAGACCCTACGAGCAGTACTTC
TRBJ2-1 NA TRBV28 TRBD2 CASRLAHYNEQFF TGTGCCAGTAGACTAGCGCACTACAATGAGCAGTTCTTC
TRBJ2-2 NA TRBV6-9 NA CATRGTGELFF TGTGCCACACGAGGTACCGGGGAGCTGTTTTTT
TRBJ2-5 once TRBV4-3 NA CASSPSRGETQYF TGCGCCAGCAGCCCGTCCCGAGGAGAGACCCAGTACTTC
TRBJ2-7 few TRBV30 NA CAWSLPAEQYF TGTGCCTGGAGCCTACCCGCCGAGCAGTACTTC
TRBJ2-1 NA TRBV29-1 TRBD2 CSVEGGRTYNEQFF TGCAGCGTTGAAGGCGGGAGAACCTACAATGAGCAGTTCTTC
TRBJ2-2 NA TRBV5-1 NA CASSSLSNTGELFF TGCGCCAGCAGCTCTCTATCGAACACCGGGGAGCTGTTTTTT
TRBJ2-3 NA TRBV9 TRBD2 CASSVPSGSYVDTQYF TGTGCCAGCAGCGTTCCTAGCGGGAGCTACGTAGATACGCAGTATTTT
TRBJ2-3 NA TRBV19 TRBD2 CASSALPVGLGGTDTQYF TGTGCCAGTAGTGCCCTTCCCGTGGGACTAGGTGGCACAGATACGCAGTATTTT
TRBJ2-5 NA TRBV7-2 TRBD2 CASSPGGTLKETQYF TGTGCCAGCAGCCCGGGAGGGACATTAAAAGAGACCCAGTACTTC
TRBJ2-2 NA TRBV7-9 TRBD1 CASIMGQPPAGELFF TGTGCCAGCATCATGGGACAGCCTCCCGCCGGGGAGCTGTTTTTT
TRBJ2-7 NA TRBV7-9 NA CASSLGLPAFYEQYF TGTGCCAGCAGCCTGGGACTTCCCGCATTCTACGAGCAGTACTTC
TRBJ2-6 NA TRBV18 NA CASSPNTGGANVLTF TGTGCCAGCTCACCTAACACGGGGGGGGCCAACGTCCTGACTTTC
TRBJ1-5 NA TRBV5-1 NA CASSLVGGNQPQHF TGCGCCAGCAGCTTGGTAGGGGGAAATCAGCCCCAGCATTTT
TRBJ2-7 NA TRBV28 TRBD2 CASSPYLTSAEQYF TGTGCCAGCAGTCCCTACCTGACTAGCGCCGAGCAGTACTTC
TRBJ2-2 NA TRBV5-6 TRBD1 CASSADRGYGELFF TGTGCCAGCAGCGCCGACAGGGGTTACGGGGAGCTGTTTTTT
TRBJ2-1 NA TRBV6-5 TRBD2 CARTFERDYNEQFF TGTGCCAGGACCTTTGAGCGGGACTACAATGAGCAGTTCTTC
TRBJ1-4 NA TRBV28 NA CASSLPGATNEKLFF TGTGCCAGCAGCCTACCCGGGGCAACTAATGAAAAACTGTTTTTT
TRBJ2-3 NA TRBV7-9 NA CASSLVVGSAADTQYF TGTGCCAGCAGCTTAGTGGTGGGGTCAGCGGCAGATACGCAGTATTTT
TRBJ1-6 NA TRBV2 NA CASSVEGANSPLHF TGTGCCAGCAGTGTCGAGGGAGCTAATTCACCCCTCCACTTT
TRBJ2-7 NA TRBV19 TRBD1 CASSIRRGTGAGIHSYEQYF TGTGCCAGTAGTATAAGGCGTGGGACAGGGGCCGGTATCCACTCCTACGAGCAGTACTTC
TRBJ1-2 NA TRBV29-1 NA CSVGEVEYTF TGCAGCGTTGGGGAGGTGGAGTACACCTTC
TRBJ1-5 NA TRBV4-3 NA CASSQSLYSNQPQHF TGCGCCAGCAGCCAATCCTTGTATAGCAATCAGCCCCAGCATTTT
TRBJ1-1 NA TRBV6-5 NA CANPKGMNTEAFF TGTGCCAACCCGAAGGGGATGAACACTGAAGCTTTCTTT
TRBJ1-1 NA TRBV7-6 NA CASSPGQMNTEAFF TGTGCCAGCAGCCCGGGTCAGATGAACACTGAAGCTTTCTTT
TRBJ2-2 few TRBV28 NA CASSSSGLWEITGELFF TGTGCCAGCAGTTCCTCCGGGTTGTGGGAGATTACCGGGGAGCTGTTTTTT
TRBJ2-5 NA TRBV11-2 TRBD1 CASSSSGQGRETQYF TGTGCCAGCAGCTCCTCAGGACAGGGCCGAGAGACCCAGTACTTC
TRBJ1-6 NA TRBV3-1/TRBV3-2 NA CASSQAGSPLHF TGTGCCAGCAGCCAAGCAGGTTCACCCCTCCACTTT
TRBJ2-2 NA TRBV6-5 TRBD1 CASSPGQGITGELFF TGTGCCAGCAGTCCTGGACAGGGAATCACCGGGGAGCTGTTTTTT
TRBJ1-4 few TRBV28 TRBD1 CASSSGTGGEKLFF TGTGCCAGCAGCTCCGGGACAGGGGGGGAAAAACTGTTTTTT
TRBJ1-5 NA TRBV4-1 NA CASSQSGQNNQPQHF TGCGCCAGCAGCCAGAGTGGACAGAACAATCAGCCCCAGCATTTT
TRBJ2-1 NA TRBV10-1 TRBD2 CASSESVASGNFYNEQFF TGCGCCAGCAGTGAGTCGGTGGCTAGCGGGAATTTCTACAATGAGCAGTTCTTC
TRBJ2-2 NA TRBV24-1 NA CATSEHRVGGELFF TGTGCCACCAGTGAACACAGGGTAGGCGGGGAGCTGTTTTTT
TRBJ2-7 NA TRBV4-2 TRBD1 CASSQDNTGGSYEQYF TGTGCCAGCAGCCAAGATAACACAGGGGGGAGCTACGAGCAGTACTTC
TRBJ2-5 NA TRBV6-5 TRBD1 CASRRLDRGETQYF TGTGCCAGCAGACGGTTGGACAGGGGGGAGACCCAGTACTTC
TRBJ1-2 NA TRBV4-1 NA CASSQGDIRGDYGYTF TGCGCCAGCAGCCAAGGGGACATACGGGGGGACTATGGCTACACCTTC
TRBJ1-2 NA TRBV3-1/TRBV3-2 NA CASSQGASNYGYTF TGTGCCAGCAGCCAAGGGGCCTCTAACTATGGCTACACCTTC
TRBJ1-5 many TRBV2 NA CASSETGQYQPQHF TGTGCCAGCAGTGAGACAGGACAATATCAGCCCCAGCATTTT
TRBJ1-6 NA TRBV2 NA CASRAPGGALKSPLHF TGTGCCAGCAGGGCCCCGGGAGGGGCTTTGAAATCACCCCTCCACTTT
TRBJ2-3 NA TRBV4-3 NA CASSQEIPWRGSYTDTQYF TGCGCCAGCAGCCAAGAAATTCCTTGGCGCGGGTCGTACACAGATACGCAGTATTTT
TRBJ2-1 NA TRBV5-1 TRBD1 CASSSEGTGYNEQFF TGCGCCAGCAGTTCCGAAGGGACAGGGTACAATGAGCAGTTCTTC